The rows below give T cell receptor beta chains drawn from one sample of a study of T cell responses to AZD1222 COVID-19 vaccine. This table comes from immunoSEQ multiplex PCR, and its TCRdb copy is limited to in-frame clones, with some not included. In the table there are over 100,000 clones, approximately 89% of which are singletons. The sample was peripheral blood, taken on day 0 of AZD1222 vaccination. The receptors here all came from an adult in good health. Both conserved end residues are part of each CDR3. A D gene is named only where the DNA matches it firmly. Expanded clones get a size class; other rows say once, few or many, or leave the size out.

size: NA
J: TRBJ2-1
D: NA
V: TRBV5-5
CDR3: CASSLAQGYYNEQFF
DNA: TGTGCCAGCAGCCTCGCACAGGGCTACTACAATGAGCAGTTCTTC

size: NA
J: TRBJ2-1
D: NA
V: TRBV5-1
CDR3: CASSPGTAYNEQFF
DNA: TGCGCCAGCAGTCCGGGGACGGCCTACAATGAGCAGTTCTTC

size: NA
J: TRBJ1-6
D: NA
V: TRBV5-1
CDR3: CASSLAVEGKRPSPLHF
DNA: TGCGCCAGCAGCTTGGCGGTCGAGGGTAAACGGCCTTCACCCCTCCACTTT

size: NA
J: TRBJ1-3
D: NA
V: TRBV2
CDR3: CASTGEFGNTIYF
DNA: TGTGCCAGCACAGGGGAATTCGGAAACACCATATATTTT

size: NA
J: TRBJ1-5
D: NA
V: TRBV3-1/TRBV3-2
CDR3: CASSQDLTPGQPQHF
DNA: TGTGCCAGCAGCCAAGATTTGACCCCGGGACAGCCCCAGCATTTT

size: NA
J: TRBJ1-3
D: NA
V: TRBV12-3/TRBV12-4
CDR3: CASSSTHIYF
DNA: TGTGCCAGCAGTTCCACCCACATATATTTT

size: NA
J: TRBJ1-5
D: NA
V: TRBV1
CDR3: CTSSQGTGARNQPQHF
DNA: TGCACCAGCAGCCAAGGGACAGGGGCGCGCAATCAGCCCCAGCATTTT

size: NA
J: TRBJ1-2
D: NA
V: TRBV18
CDR3: CASSLRGSYTF
DNA: TGTGCCAGCTCACTCAGGGGTAGCTACACCTTC

size: NA
J: TRBJ1-1
D: NA
V: TRBV2
CDR3: CASEVQLNTEAFF
DNA: TGTGCCAGCGAAGTACAGTTGAACACTGAAGCTTTCTTT

size: NA
J: TRBJ1-1
D: TRBD1
V: TRBV11-3
CDR3: CASSQTGRTEAFF
DNA: TGTGCCAGCAGCCAGACAGGGAGGACTGAAGCTTTCTTT

size: NA
J: TRBJ2-7
D: TRBD1
V: TRBV4-1
CDR3: CASSHTGQGLSYEQYF
DNA: TGCGCCAGCAGCCACACGGGACAGGGGTTATCCTACGAGCAGTACTTC

size: few
J: TRBJ2-1
D: TRBD2
V: TRBV18
CDR3: CASSPRTSDIHEQFF
DNA: TGTGCCAGCTCACCACGGACTAGTGATATCCATGAGCAGTTCTTC

size: NA
J: TRBJ1-2
D: NA
V: TRBV5-5
CDR3: CASSTLQGGYTF
DNA: TGTGCCAGCAGCACCCTTCAGGGGGGCTACACCTTC

size: NA
J: TRBJ2-7
D: NA
V: TRBV28
CDR3: CASSWRAYEQYF
DNA: TGTGCCAGCAGTTGGAGAGCCTACGAGCAGTACTTC

size: once
J: TRBJ2-3
D: TRBD2
V: TRBV12-3/TRBV12-4
CDR3: CASSRDYPDTQYF
DNA: TGTGCCAGCAGCCGGGACTATCCAGATACGCAGTATTTT

size: NA
J: TRBJ2-1
D: NA
V: TRBV3-1/TRBV3-2
CDR3: CASSQDSDNEQFF
DNA: TGTGCCAGCAGCCAAGATTCGGACAATGAGCAGTTCTTC

size: NA
J: TRBJ2-7
D: NA
V: TRBV11-2
CDR3: CASSFGWGDHYEQYF
DNA: TGTGCCAGCAGCTTTGGGTGGGGGGACCACTACGAGCAGTACTTC

size: NA
J: TRBJ1-2
D: NA
V: TRBV13
CDR3: CASSLGSLGGYTF
DNA: TGTGCCAGCAGCTTAGGGAGTTTAGGAGGCTACACCTTC

size: NA
J: TRBJ2-1
D: NA
V: TRBV7-3
CDR3: CASSWIGGAVGNEQFF
DNA: TGTGCCAGCAGCTGGATTGGGGGGGCCGTTGGAAATGAGCAGTTCTTC

size: NA
J: TRBJ1-4
D: NA
V: TRBV30
CDR3: CAWSVGLNEKLFF
DNA: TGTGCCTGGAGTGTAGGGCTGAATGAAAAACTGTTTTTT

size: NA
J: TRBJ2-5
D: TRBD1
V: TRBV4-1
CDR3: CASSQVKDRDQETQYF
DNA: TGCGCCAGCAGCCAAGTCAAGGACAGGGACCAGGAGACCCAGTACTTC

size: NA
J: TRBJ1-6
D: TRBD1
V: TRBV30
CDR3: CAWTQRSQGASPLHF
DNA: TGTGCCTGGACCCAACGAAGTCAGGGGGCCTCACCCCTCCACTTT

size: NA
J: TRBJ1-4
D: NA
V: TRBV7-8
CDR3: CASSLIEVKLFF
DNA: TGTGCCAGCAGCTTAATAGAGGTAAAACTGTTTTTT

size: NA
J: TRBJ1-1
D: NA
V: TRBV25-1
CDR3: CASSNFRTPEAFF
DNA: TGTGCCAGCAGTAACTTCCGGACACCTGAAGCTTTCTTT

size: NA
J: TRBJ1-5
D: NA
V: TRBV5-1
CDR3: CASSLAGGQPQHF
DNA: TGCGCCAGCAGCTTGGCGGGAGGTCAGCCCCAGCATTTT

size: NA
J: TRBJ2-2
D: NA
V: TRBV6-1
CDR3: CASSDRGFGGELFF
DNA: TGTGCCAGCAGTGATAGGGGGTTCGGCGGGGAGCTGTTTTTT

size: NA
J: TRBJ1-2
D: NA
V: TRBV5-4
CDR3: CASSGHRDQPTIYGYTF
DNA: TGTGCCAGCAGCGGCCACCGGGACCAACCCACGATCTATGGCTACACCTTC

size: NA
J: TRBJ1-1
D: TRBD1
V: TRBV15
CDR3: CATSRGQGVTEAFF
DNA: TGTGCCACCAGCAGAGGACAGGGGGTTACTGAAGCTTTCTTT

size: NA
J: TRBJ1-5
D: NA
V: TRBV10-2
CDR3: CASSEGGLGPQHF
DNA: TGCGCCAGCAGTGAGGGGGGTTTAGGGCCCCAGCATTTT

size: NA
J: TRBJ2-7
D: NA
V: TRBV9
CDR3: CASSAQWGYEQYF
DNA: TGTGCCAGCAGCGCCCAGTGGGGGTACGAGCAGTACTTC

size: NA
J: TRBJ1-5
D: NA
V: TRBV6-1
CDR3: CASSVQGGRGNQPQHF
DNA: TGTGCCAGCAGTGTTCAGGGTGGAAGGGGCAATCAGCCCCAGCATTTT

size: NA
J: TRBJ2-1
D: NA
V: TRBV7-2
CDR3: CASSFEWGAYNEQFF
DNA: TGTGCCAGCAGCTTCGAGTGGGGGGCATACAATGAGCAGTTCTTC

size: NA
J: TRBJ2-3
D: NA
V: TRBV29-1
CDR3: CSDRGRNTDTQYF
DNA: TGCAGCGACCGAGGGCGGAACACAGATACGCAGTATTTT